Listed here are 7 T cell receptor beta chains from one sample, sequenced in a study of OX40 agonist ivuxolimab in advanced cancers. TCRdb keeps only in-frame clones here, not all; method: immunoSEQ multiplex PCR. Here the sample spans roughly 45,000 clones, around 85% being singletons. Here the sequenced sample was CD4+ or CD8+ T cells sorted from blood, taken in a trial of the OX40 agonist ivuxolimab. The receptor source for this set is an adult with an advanced solid tumor such as melanoma, head and neck, liver or kidney cancer.

The CDR3 DNA follows: TGTGCCAGCGGGAACACTGAAGCTTTCTTT. Its protein is CASGNTEAFF. The chain combines TRBV6-5 with TRBJ1-1; D remains unclear. CDR3 size: 10 residues. Germline V lookup: CDR1 MNHEY, CDR2 SVGAGI. V gave up 8 bases and J gave up 1 base, with 2 bases separating them.

This chain uses TRBV2 with TRBJ2-5, with D unclear. V lost 7 bases to trimming and J lost 3 bases, with 15 bases between them. The CDR3 spans 14 residues. Germline V gives CDR1 SNHLY, CDR2 FYNNEI. The CDR3 nucleotides are TGTGCCAGCACCCCCAGGCCCTCCGAAGAGACCCAGTACTTC. Its translation: CASTPRPSEETQYF.

The chain combines TRBV9 with TRBJ2-1; D unclear. The CDR3 extends over 14 amino acids. CDR1 SGDLS and CDR2 YYNGEE come from the germline V gene. V was cut by 4 bases and J by 8 bases, with 16 bases left in between. CDR3 amino acids: CASSPRPGVDEQFF. The CDR3 nucleotides read TGTGCCAGCAGCCCCCGGCCTGGGGTCGATGAGCAGTTCTTC.

The V call is TRBV5-4, the J call TRBJ1-2, with 7 positions matching TRBD1. CDR1 is SGHNT and CDR2 is YYREEE in the germline V gene (reference sequence). Losses at the gene ends were 5 bases for V and 2 bases for J; bases not matched to a gene: 6. This CDR3 is built from 14 residues. CDR3 nucleotide sequence: TGTGCCAGCAGTCCGGGACAGCACAACTATGGCTACACCTTC. It is translated as CASSPGQHNYGYTF.

The chain carries TRBV7-9 and TRBJ1-1; D call uncertain. The CDR3 runs 16 residues. Germline CDR1 SEHNR, CDR2 FQNEAQ (reference sequence). Trimming shortened V by 0 bases and J by 0 bases, and 11 bases separated the two germline ends. The CDR3 sequence is CASSLARQVLNTEAFF. The CDR3 coding sequence is TGTGCCAGCAGCTTAGCTCGGCAGGTCTTGAACACTGAAGCTTTCTTT.

This chain uses TRBV9 with TRBJ2-1, with a weak D call TRBD2 (5 bases). The germline V gene has CDR1 SGDLS and CDR2 YYNGEE. The CDR3 contains 16 residues. The V gene lost 0 bases and the J gene lost 1 base, with 11 bases spanning the gap. CDR3 nucleotides: TGTGCCAGCAGCGTAGTTAATTCGGGGTCCTACAATGAGCAGTTCTTC. This translates into CASSVVNSGSYNEQFF.

For the CDR3, the DNA is TGTGCCAGCAGCTTAGCCGGAAACACTGAAGCTTTCTTT. It encodes CASSLAGNTEAFF. V gene TRBV5-4 combines with J gene TRBJ1-1; D gene unclear. The V end lost 2 bases, the J end lost 2 bases, and 7 bases lay between the germline ends. CDR1 is SGHNT, CDR2 YYREEE, per germline (reference sequence). This CDR3 has 13 amino acids.